The sample holds a few counts of the clone carrying this T cell receptor beta chain. The entry originates in a study of blood T cells in healthy people across ages. Study information: Template switching picked up about one barcoded beta molecule for each two T cells.

A J-beta primer mix and a sample-barcoded 5' primer were used in a second PCR of roughly 6 to 11 cycles. TCRdb re-analysed the 5' RACE reads in MiXCR, keeping a single row per CDR3 protein. The data hold about 840,000 distinct CDR3 sequences, with 25% to 35% observed a single time. Trimming at V came to 3 bases and at J to 2 bases, leaving 0 bases not matched to a gene. The germline CDR1 and CDR2 sequences are LNHNV and YYDKDF (reference sequence). The CDR3 covers 15 residues. This same sample was also taken into another study, of T cells of mothers and their children. Turning to that study: Roughly 6 children and their three healthy Caucasian mothers were the donors. According to the study, all extracted RNA entered cDNA synthesis at roughly 1.5 ug per 15 ul. Persisting microchimeric T cell clones went undetected.

The TCR comes from a woman aged 40 to 55 in good health. V is TRBV15 and J is TRBJ2-1, with 11 bases identical to TRBD2. Sequencing was performed on blood. The CDR3 loop is CATSRGLAAYNEQFF. The CDR3 DNA reads TGTGCCACCAGCAGGGGACTAGCGGCCTACAATGAGCAGTTCTTC.